The rows below give T cell receptor beta chains drawn from one sample of a study of glioma-infiltrating T cells after dendritic cell vaccination. The protocol was immunoSEQ multiplex PCR, while the TCRdb copy is restricted to in-frame clones and leaves out a portion. Of about 92,000 clones listed, under 90% were seen once; the top ten hold about 15%. This material consisted of blood, taken before dendritic cell vaccination. The receptors originated from a human donor with glioblastoma. Both conserved end residues are part of each CDR3. Each record gives: V gene, clone size, J gene, D gene, CDR3 protein, CDR3 DNA. A D gene is named only where the DNA matches it firmly. Some rows mark clone size as missing; the rest say once, few, many or name a class of expanded clone.

TRBV9	.	TRBJ2-7	.	CASSVAGGGSIVYEQYF	TGTGCCAGCAGCGTAGCTGGAGGTGGCAGTATAGTCTACGAGCAGTACTTC
TRBV5-1	.	TRBJ2-7	TRBD1	CASSLDGQGAYEQYF	TGCGCCAGCAGCTTGGACGGACAGGGGGCCTACGAGCAGTACTTC
TRBV7-9	.	TRBJ2-7	TRBD1	CASSSPGTDSYEQYF	TGTGCCAGCAGCTCTCCCGGGACAGACTCCTACGAGCAGTACTTC
TRBV25-1	.	TRBJ1-2	TRBD1	CASSGPIHRGRNYGYTF	TGTGCCAGCAGTGGCCCCATTCACAGGGGGCGGAACTATGGCTACACCTTC
TRBV6-1	.	TRBJ2-7	.	CASSEVAGFEQYF	TGTGCCAGCAGTGAAGTGGCGGGGTTCGAGCAGTACTTC
TRBV9	.	TRBJ2-1	TRBD2	CASSVALPTWGLEIREQFF	TGTGCCAGCAGCGTAGCTTTGCCTACTTGGGGACTAGAGATACGTGAGCAGTTCTTC
TRBV30	.	TRBJ2-2	TRBD1	CAWGQGVTGELFF	TGTGCCTGGGGACAGGGGGTCACCGGGGAGCTGTTTTTT
TRBV27	.	TRBJ2-7	TRBD1	CASSPGTGKSYEQYF	TGTGCCAGCAGCCCCGGGACAGGGAAGTCCTACGAGCAGTACTTC
TRBV6-5	.	TRBJ1-2	.	CASSSPIGVGGYGYTF	TGTGCCAGCAGTTCCCCCATCGGGGTGGGGGGCTATGGCTACACCTTC
TRBV9	.	TRBJ1-1	.	CASSVAGSTEAFF	TGTGCCAGCAGCGTAGCAGGGTCCACTGAAGCTTTCTTT
TRBV7-3	.	TRBJ2-4	.	CASSVSPFTGGTNIQYF	TGTGCCAGCAGCGTATCCCCTTTTACTGGCGGGACTAACATTCAGTACTTC
TRBV5-6	.	TRBJ2-3	.	CASSLDPPGDTQYF	TGTGCCAGCAGCTTGGACCCGCCCGGGGATACGCAGTATTTT
TRBV27	.	TRBJ2-4	TRBD1	CASRRDRASRNIQYF	TGTGCCAGCAGGAGGGACAGGGCTTCTAGAAACATTCAGTACTTC
TRBV7-6	.	TRBJ2-5	.	CASIPEPSAETQYF	TGTGCCAGCATCCCGGAGCCCTCGGCTGAGACCCAGTACTTC
TRBV11-2	few	TRBJ1-1	.	CASSLFPGVAFF	TGTGCCAGCAGCTTATTTCCGGGTGTTGCTTTCTTT
TRBV19	.	TRBJ1-5	.	CASSITQGKGGNQPQHF	TGTGCCAGTAGTATCACTCAGGGGAAAGGTGGCAATCAGCCCCAGCATTTT
TRBV5-6	.	TRBJ2-7	TRBD1	CASSPKQGAKPRSEQYF	TGTGCCAGCAGCCCTAAACAGGGGGCTAAGCCCCGCTCCGAGCAGTACTTC
TRBV21-1	.	TRBJ1-2	.	CASGEGAAYWGGYTF	TGTGCCAGCGGCGAGGGGGCCGCATACTGGGGTGGCTACACCTTC
TRBV6-5	.	TRBJ1-2	.	CASRVTANYGYTF	TGTGCCAGCAGGGTGACAGCTAACTATGGCTACACCTTC
TRBV6-4	.	TRBJ2-1	.	CASSVDTHNEQFF	TGTGCCAGCAGTGTGGACACACACAATGAGCAGTTCTTC
TRBV7-3	.	TRBJ2-1	.	CASSPAEYNEQFF	TGTGCCAGCAGCCCCGCGGAGTACAATGAGCAGTTCTTC
TRBV5-1	.	TRBJ2-2	TRBD1	CASSYYTGAGELFF	TGCGCCAGCAGCTATTACACAGGGGCCGGGGAGCTGTTTTTT
TRBV7-3	.	TRBJ2-3	.	CASSLSGDSFTDTQYF	TGTGCCAGCAGCTTATCCGGGGACTCCTTCACAGATACGCAGTATTTT
TRBV11-2	once	TRBJ2-1	.	CASSLGGRWAAVYEQFF	TGTGCCAGCAGCTTAGGGGGGCGGTGGGCTGCGGTGTATGAGCAGTTCTTC
TRBV6-5	.	TRBJ2-7	.	CASSKDSNSYEQYF	TGTGCCAGCAGTAAGGACAGTAACTCCTACGAGCAGTACTTC
TRBV5-6	.	TRBJ1-6	.	CASSPSVRGSYNSPLHF	TGTGCCAGCTCCCCCTCGGTTAGAGGCTCCTATAATTCACCCCTCCACTTT
TRBV19	once	TRBJ2-5	.	CASSMSGWETQYF	TGTGCCAGTAGTATGTCAGGGTGGGAGACCCAGTACTTC
TRBV7-2	.	TRBJ2-5	.	CASSRGYLQETQYF	TGTGCCAGCAGCAGGGGCTACTTACAAGAGACCCAGTACTTC
TRBV7-8	.	TRBJ1-1	TRBD1	CASSQDRGNTEAFF	TGTGCCAGCAGCCAAGACAGGGGGAACACTGAAGCTTTCTTT
TRBV23-1	.	TRBJ1-5	.	CALLGGRVCRSNQPQHF	TGCGCCCTGTTGGGGGGGAGAGTTTGTCGGAGCAATCAGCCCCAGCATTTT
TRBV11-2	.	TRBJ2-4	.	CASSPAPRDIQYF	TGTGCCAGCAGCCCTGCCCCCAGGGACATTCAGTACTTC
TRBV29-1	.	TRBJ1-1	.	CSVLGSREAFF	TGCAGCGTTCTAGGAAGTCGAGAAGCTTTCTTT
TRBV4-3	medium-sized	TRBJ1-2	TRBD1	CASSQELQGIYGYTF	TGCGCCAGCAGCCAAGAGCTACAGGGGATCTATGGCTACACCTTC
TRBV28	.	TRBJ1-1	.	CASSLVSPLGQNLALNTEAFF	TGTGCCAGCAGTTTAGTTTCTCCCCTTGGACAAAATTTAGCTTTGAACACTGAAGCTTTCTTT
TRBV4-1	.	TRBJ2-7	.	CASSQEAFFSYEQYF	TGCGCCAGCAGCCAAGAGGCCTTTTTCTCCTACGAGCAGTACTTC
TRBV9	.	TRBJ1-2	.	CASSPPLTAEYTF	TGTGCCAGCAGCCCACCACTGACAGCTGAATACACCTTC
TRBV4-1	.	TRBJ2-5	TRBD2	CASSQKAGGPGETQYF	TGCGCCAGCAGCCAAAAGGCGGGAGGGCCCGGAGAGACCCAGTACTTC
TRBV4-3	.	TRBJ2-5	.	CASSQDRASETQYF	TGCGCCAGCAGCCAAGATCGAGCGTCAGAGACCCAGTACTTC
TRBV7-9	.	TRBJ2-2	.	CASSLHLLDTGELFF	TGTGCCAGCAGCCTCCACCTCCTAGACACCGGGGAGCTGTTTTTT
TRBV7-2	.	TRBJ2-5	.	CASSFLDRDQETQYF	TGTGCCAGCAGCTTCCTGGACAGAGACCAAGAGACCCAGTACTTC
TRBV5-1	.	TRBJ1-1	.	CASSLEDSPEAFF	TGCGCCAGCAGCTTGGAGGACAGCCCTGAAGCTTTCTTT
TRBV4-1	.	TRBJ2-2	.	CASSQVEQNTGELFF	TGCGCCAGCAGCCAAGTAGAGCAGAACACCGGGGAGCTGTTTTTT
TRBV6-5	.	TRBJ1-2	TRBD1	CASSYGQGGYGYTF	TGTGCCAGCAGTTACGGGCAGGGGGGTTATGGCTACACCTTC
TRBV5-4	.	TRBJ1-2	.	CASSLDRVVYGYTF	TGTGCCAGCAGCTTGGACAGGGTCGTCTATGGCTACACCTTC
TRBV11-2	.	TRBJ2-7	TRBD1	CASSREGQVISYEQYF	TGTGCCAGCAGCCGCGAGGGACAGGTGATCTCCTACGAGCAGTACTTC
TRBV4-2	.	TRBJ2-2	.	CASSQVRENTGELFF	TGTGCCAGCAGCCAAGTCAGGGAGAACACCGGGGAGCTGTTTTTT
TRBV27	.	TRBJ2-1	.	CASSFGSYNEQFF	TGTGCCAGCAGTTTTGGCAGCTACAATGAGCAGTTCTTC
TRBV7-3	.	TRBJ2-1	TRBD2	CASSTLSGTSYNEQFF	TGTGCCAGCAGCACCCTTAGCGGGACCTCCTACAATGAGCAGTTCTTC
TRBV6-6	few	TRBJ1-5	.	CASSRTVSNQPQHF	TGTGCCAGCAGTCGTACAGTTAGCAATCAGCCCCAGCATTTT
TRBV7-2	.	TRBJ1-2	.	CASSYRGYGYTF	TGTGCCAGCAGCTACCGGGGGTATGGCTACACCTTC
TRBV7-2	.	TRBJ2-3	TRBD2	CASRLAGGKDTQYF	TGTGCCAGCAGGCTAGCGGGGGGTAAAGATACGCAGTATTTT
TRBV7-2	once	TRBJ2-3	TRBD2	CASSLVGTSGTDTQYF	TGTGCCAGCAGCTTAGTTGGGACTAGCGGCACAGATACGCAGTATTTT
TRBV7-8	.	TRBJ2-7	.	CASSFRAPTDPTYEQYF	TGTGCCAGCAGCTTCAGGGCCCCTACAGACCCAACCTACGAGCAGTACTTC
TRBV5-6	.	TRBJ1-2	TRBD1	CASTGQGGASFGYTF	TGTGCCAGCACCGGACAGGGAGGGGCCTCCTTTGGCTACACCTTC
TRBV10-1	.	TRBJ2-3	TRBD2	CASSELSGGAGDTQYF	TGCGCCAGCAGTGAGCTTAGCGGGGGGGCAGGGGATACGCAGTATTTT
TRBV27	.	TRBJ2-6	.	CASSHQGSGANVLTF	TGTGCCAGCAGTCACCAGGGTTCTGGGGCCAACGTCCTGACTTTC
TRBV28	.	TRBJ2-5	TRBD2	CASSFWTSGKETQYF	TGTGCCAGCAGTTTCTGGACTAGCGGGAAAGAGACCCAGTACTTC
TRBV29-1	.	TRBJ2-1	TRBD1	CSVAKGQHNEQFF	TGCAGCGTTGCAAAGGGACAGCACAATGAGCAGTTCTTC
TRBV9	.	TRBJ1-1	TRBD1	CASSVGGQGSEAFF	TGTGCCAGCAGCGTAGGGGGACAGGGCTCTGAAGCTTTCTTT
TRBV27	.	TRBJ1-2	TRBD1	CASSRQGQGYGYTF	TGTGCCAGCAGTCGACAGGGGCAGGGCTATGGCTACACCTTC